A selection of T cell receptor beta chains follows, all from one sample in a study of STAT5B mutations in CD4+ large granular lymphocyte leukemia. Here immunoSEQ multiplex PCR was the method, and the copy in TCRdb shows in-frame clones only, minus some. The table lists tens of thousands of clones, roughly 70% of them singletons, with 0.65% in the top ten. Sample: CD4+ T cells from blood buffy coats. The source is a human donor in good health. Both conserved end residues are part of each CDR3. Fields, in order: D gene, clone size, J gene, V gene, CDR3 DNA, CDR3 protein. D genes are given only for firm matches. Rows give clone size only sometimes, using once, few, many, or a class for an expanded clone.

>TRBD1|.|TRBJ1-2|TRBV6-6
TGTGCCAGCAGTTACCCCGACAGGGTCCTAGGCTTC
CASSYPDRVLGF
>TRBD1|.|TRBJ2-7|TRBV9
TGTGCCAGCAGCCGACAGGGGCTTAACAGTGAGCAGTACTTC
CASSRQGLNSEQYF
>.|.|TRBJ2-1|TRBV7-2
TGTGCCAGCAGCTTAGTTTTCGGCTCCTACAATGAGCAGTTCTTC
CASSLVFGSYNEQFF
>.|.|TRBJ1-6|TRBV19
TGTGCCAGTAGTATAATTGATCCCAACAATTCACCCCTCCACTTT
CASSIIDPNNSPLHF
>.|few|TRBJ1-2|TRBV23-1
TGCGCCAGCAGTCATGAAGGGGACGTATCTAACTATGGCTACACCTTC
CASSHEGDVSNYGYTF
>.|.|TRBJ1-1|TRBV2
TGTGCCAGCAGTGAAGGGATGAGGGGGGGGTCTGAAGCTTTCTTT
CASSEGMRGGSEAFF
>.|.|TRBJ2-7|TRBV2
TGTGCCAGCAGGGTGGGGCCCTACGAGCAGTACTTC
CASRVGPYEQYF
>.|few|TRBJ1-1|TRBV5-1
TGCGCCAGCAGCTTAGGGTACATGAACACTGAAGCTTTCTTT
CASSLGYMNTEAFF
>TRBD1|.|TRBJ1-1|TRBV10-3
TGTGCCATCAGGGCAGGGGGGCTGGGCACTGAGGCTTTCTTT
CAIRAGGLGTEAFF
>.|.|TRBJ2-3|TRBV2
TGTGCCAGCAGTGGGGGCCTCCGCACAGATACGCAGTATTTT
CASSGGLRTDTQYF
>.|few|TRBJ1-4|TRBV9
TGTGCCAGCAGCGCGACAGGTTATAATGAAAAACTGTTTTTT
CASSATGYNEKLFF
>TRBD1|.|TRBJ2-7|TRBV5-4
TGTGCCAGCAGCCAGGGACAGTTAAGCTCCTACGAGCAGTACTTC
CASSQGQLSSYEQYF
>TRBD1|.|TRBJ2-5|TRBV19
TGTGCCAGCACCGGGACAGGGCGAGAGACCCAGTACTTC
CASTGTGRETQYF
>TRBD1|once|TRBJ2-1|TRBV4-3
TGCGCCAGCAGCCAAGAACCCCATGACAGGGTCAATGAGCAGTTCTTC
CASSQEPHDRVNEQFF
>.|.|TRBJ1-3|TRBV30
TGTGCCTGGAGTGTACGTAGGGGGGGCAGCTCTGGAAACACCATATATTTT
CAWSVRRGGSSGNTIYF
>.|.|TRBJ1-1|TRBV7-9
TGTGCCAGCAGCTCCCCGCGGTGGAACACTGAAGCTTTCTTT
CASSSPRWNTEAFF
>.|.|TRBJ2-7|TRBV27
TGTGCCAGCAGTTTATCGAGGGTGGCCTCCTACGAGCAGTACTTC
CASSLSRVASYEQYF
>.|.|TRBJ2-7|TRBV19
TGTGCCAGTAGTGAAGGCGGGACCTACGAGCAGTACTTC
CASSEGGTYEQYF
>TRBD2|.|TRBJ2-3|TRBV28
TGTGCCAGCAGAAAAGCGGGGGTGGATACGCAGTATTTT
CASRKAGVDTQYF
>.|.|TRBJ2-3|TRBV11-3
TGTGCCAGCAGCTTAGACGGGACCGGCACAGATACGCAGTATTTT
CASSLDGTGTDTQYF